Given below is one TCR beta chain in context. The antigen remains unidentified. V shed 0 bases, J shed 7 bases, and the junction held 7 bases outside the gene matches. The CDR3 spans 16 residues. CDR1 is MGHRA, CDR2 YSYEKL, per germline. Primers for the PCR totalled 60 Vbeta and 13 Jbeta. This table comes from immunoSEQ multiplex PCR, and its TCRdb copy is limited to in-frame clones, with some not included. The table shows 98,000 or so clones, with over 60% occurring only once. Unrecorded immune exposure was likely among donors, who were nominally healthy when sampled. The record originates from a study of cytomegalovirus exposure and HLA in healthy donors. Study-level results: Only CMV serostatus was available as immune exposure information. The listing of 150 or so TCR beta chains classed them as cytomegalovirus-associated. Analysis was carried out at a later point, and it linked a missense DCLRE1C variant to TCR beta V- and J-gene trimming.

This TCR came from a woman between 18 and 29 years old in good health and CMV-seropositive. Sequences were obtained from PBMCs. The chain has TRBV4-1 and TRBJ2-3; TRBD2 aligns across 10 bases. DNA of the CDR3: TGCGCCAGCAGCCAAGATCTGGGACTAGCGAGTAATACGCAGTATTTT. Its protein product is CASSQDLGLASNTQYF.